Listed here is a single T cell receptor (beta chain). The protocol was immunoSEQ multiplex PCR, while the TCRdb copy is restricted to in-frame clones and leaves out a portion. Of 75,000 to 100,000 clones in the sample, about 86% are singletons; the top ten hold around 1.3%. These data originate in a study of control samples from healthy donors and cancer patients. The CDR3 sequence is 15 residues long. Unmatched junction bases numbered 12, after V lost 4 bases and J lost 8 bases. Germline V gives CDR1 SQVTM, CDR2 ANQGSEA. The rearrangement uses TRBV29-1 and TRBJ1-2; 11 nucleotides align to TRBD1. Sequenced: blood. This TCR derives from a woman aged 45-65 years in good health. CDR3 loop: CSVVDRGLKTEGYTF. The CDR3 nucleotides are TGCAGCGTTGTGGACAGGGGGCTTAAGACTGAGGGCTACACCTTC. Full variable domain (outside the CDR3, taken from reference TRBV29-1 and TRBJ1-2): SAVISQKPSRDICQRGTSLTIQCQVDSQVTMMFWYRQQPGQSLTLIATANQGSEATYESGFVIDKFPISRPNLTFSTLTVSNMSPEDSSIYLCSVVDRGLKTEGYTFGSGTRLTVV.